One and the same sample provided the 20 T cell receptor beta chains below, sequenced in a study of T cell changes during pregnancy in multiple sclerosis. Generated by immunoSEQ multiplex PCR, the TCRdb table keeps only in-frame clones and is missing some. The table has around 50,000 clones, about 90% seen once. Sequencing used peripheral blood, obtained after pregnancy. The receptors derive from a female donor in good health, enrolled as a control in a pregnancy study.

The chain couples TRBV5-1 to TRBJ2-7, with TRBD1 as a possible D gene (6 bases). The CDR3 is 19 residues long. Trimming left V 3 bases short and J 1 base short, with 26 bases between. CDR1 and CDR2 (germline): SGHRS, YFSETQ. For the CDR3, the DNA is TGCGCCAGCAGCTCCCGTCCAGGTCAACAGGGAATACCTTCCTACGAGCAGTACTTC. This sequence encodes CASSSRPGQQGIPSYEQYF.

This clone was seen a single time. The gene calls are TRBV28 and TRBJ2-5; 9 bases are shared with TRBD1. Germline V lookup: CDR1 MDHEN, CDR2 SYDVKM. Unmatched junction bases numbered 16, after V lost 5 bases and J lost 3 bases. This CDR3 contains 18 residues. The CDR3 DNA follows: TGTGCCAGCAGTCTATCACAGGGGGCGTGGAGGAGTGAAGAGACCCAGTACTTC. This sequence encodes CASSLSQGAWRSEETQYF.

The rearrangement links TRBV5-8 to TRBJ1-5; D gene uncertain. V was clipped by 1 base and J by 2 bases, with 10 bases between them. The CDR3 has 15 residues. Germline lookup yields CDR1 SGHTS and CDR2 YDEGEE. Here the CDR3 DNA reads TGTGCCAGCAGCTTGCGGCGGGCAGGCAATCAGCCCCAGCATTTT. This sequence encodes CASSLRRAGNQPQHF. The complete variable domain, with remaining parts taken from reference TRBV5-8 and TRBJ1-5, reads EAGVTQSPTHLIKTRGQQATLRCSPISGHTSVYWYQQALGLGLQFLLWYDEGEERNRGNFPPRFSGRQFPNYSSELNVNALELEDSALYLCASSLRRAGNQPQHFGDGTRLSIL.

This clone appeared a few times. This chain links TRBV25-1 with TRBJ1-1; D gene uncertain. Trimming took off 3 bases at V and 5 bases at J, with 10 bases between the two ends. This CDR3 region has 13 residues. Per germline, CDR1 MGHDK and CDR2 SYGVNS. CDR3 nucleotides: TGTGCCAGCAGTGAGCGGTCTGGAACTGAAGCTTTCTTT. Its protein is CASSERSGTEAFF.

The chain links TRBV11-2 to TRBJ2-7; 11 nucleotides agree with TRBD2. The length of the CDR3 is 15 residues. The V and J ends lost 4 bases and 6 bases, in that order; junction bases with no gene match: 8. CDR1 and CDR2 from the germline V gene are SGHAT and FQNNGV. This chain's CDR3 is CASSSRVAGGSEQYF. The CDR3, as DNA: TGTGCCAGCAGCTCGAGGGTAGCGGGAGGGAGCGAGCAGTACTTC.

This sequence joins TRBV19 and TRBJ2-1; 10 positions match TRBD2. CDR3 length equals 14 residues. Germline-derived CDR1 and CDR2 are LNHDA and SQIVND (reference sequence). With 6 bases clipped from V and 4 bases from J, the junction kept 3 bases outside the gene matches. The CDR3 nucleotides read TGTGCCAGTAGCTTAGCGGGAGGATACAATGAGCAGTTCTTC. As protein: CASSLAGGYNEQFF.

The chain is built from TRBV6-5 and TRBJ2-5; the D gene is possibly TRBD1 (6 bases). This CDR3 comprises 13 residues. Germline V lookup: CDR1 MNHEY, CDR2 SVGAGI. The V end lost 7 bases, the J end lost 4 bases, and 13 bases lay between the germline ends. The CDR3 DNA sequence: TGTGCCAGCACCGCAACAGGGCGAGAGACCCAGTACTTC. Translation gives CASTATGRETQYF.

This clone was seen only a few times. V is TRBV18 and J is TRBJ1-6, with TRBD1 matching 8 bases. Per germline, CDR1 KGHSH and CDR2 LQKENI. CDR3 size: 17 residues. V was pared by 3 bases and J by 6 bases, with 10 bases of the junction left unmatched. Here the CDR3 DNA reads TGTGCCAGCTCACCTATACCGTGGACAGGGAGTAATTCACCCCTCCACTTT. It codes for CASSPIPWTGSNSPLHF.

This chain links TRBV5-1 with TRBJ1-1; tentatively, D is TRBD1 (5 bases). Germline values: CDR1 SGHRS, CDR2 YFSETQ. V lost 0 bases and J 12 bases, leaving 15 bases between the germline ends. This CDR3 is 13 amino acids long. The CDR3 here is CASSLGGISGTFF. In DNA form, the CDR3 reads TGCGCCAGCAGCTTGGGGGGCATCTCTGGGACTTTCTTT.

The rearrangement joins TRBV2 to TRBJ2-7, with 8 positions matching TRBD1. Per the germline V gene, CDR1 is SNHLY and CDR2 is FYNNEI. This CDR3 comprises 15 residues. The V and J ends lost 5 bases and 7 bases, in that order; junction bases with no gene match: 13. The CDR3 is CASSKDSAGGAEQYF. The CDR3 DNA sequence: TGTGCCAGCAGTAAGGATTCAGCAGGGGGCGCAGAGCAGTACTTC.

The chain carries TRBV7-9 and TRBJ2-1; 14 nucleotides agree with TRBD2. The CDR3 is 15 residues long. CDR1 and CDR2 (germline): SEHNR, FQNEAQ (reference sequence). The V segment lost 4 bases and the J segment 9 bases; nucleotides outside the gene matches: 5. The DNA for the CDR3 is TGTGCCAGCAGCTCCCGACTAGCGGGAGGGGGTGAGCAGTTCTTC. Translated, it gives CASSSRLAGGGEQFF.

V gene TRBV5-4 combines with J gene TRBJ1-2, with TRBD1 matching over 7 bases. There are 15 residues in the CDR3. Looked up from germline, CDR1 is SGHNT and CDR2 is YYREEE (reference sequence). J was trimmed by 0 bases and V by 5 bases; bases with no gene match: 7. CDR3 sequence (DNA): TGTGCCAGCAGTGACAGGGACAGAGCTAACTATGGCTACACCTTC. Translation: CASSDRDRANYGYTF.

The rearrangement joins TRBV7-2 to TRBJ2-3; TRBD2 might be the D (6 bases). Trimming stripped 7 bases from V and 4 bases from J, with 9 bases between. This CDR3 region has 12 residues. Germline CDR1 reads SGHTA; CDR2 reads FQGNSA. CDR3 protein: CASKEGPDTQYF. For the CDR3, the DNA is TGTGCCAGCAAGGAGGGGCCAGATACGCAGTATTTT.

CDR3 sequence (DNA): TGTGCCAGCAGCCAAGACTCCGGGGGGGCCTACGAGCAGTACTTC. Amino acid sequence: CASSQDSGGAYEQYF. The chain uses TRBV4-2 and TRBJ2-7, with 8 bases identical to TRBD2. This CDR3 is built from 15 residues. The trim removed 0 bases at V and 2 bases at J, leaving 3 bases unmatched. Germline V gene data show CDR1 as LGHNA and CDR2 as YNFKEQ.

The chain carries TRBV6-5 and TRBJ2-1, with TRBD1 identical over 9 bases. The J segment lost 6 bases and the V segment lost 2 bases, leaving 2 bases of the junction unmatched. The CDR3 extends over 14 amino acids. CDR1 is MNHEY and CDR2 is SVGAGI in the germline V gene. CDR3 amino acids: CASSYDRGSNEQFF. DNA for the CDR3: TGTGCCAGCAGTTACGACAGGGGGAGCAATGAGCAGTTCTTC.

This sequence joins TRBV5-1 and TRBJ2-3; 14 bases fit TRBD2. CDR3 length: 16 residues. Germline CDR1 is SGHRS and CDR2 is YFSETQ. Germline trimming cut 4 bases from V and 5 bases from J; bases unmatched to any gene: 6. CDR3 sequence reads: CASSASGTSGGDTQYF. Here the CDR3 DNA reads TGCGCCAGCAGCGCCTCCGGGACTAGCGGGGGAGATACGCAGTATTTT.

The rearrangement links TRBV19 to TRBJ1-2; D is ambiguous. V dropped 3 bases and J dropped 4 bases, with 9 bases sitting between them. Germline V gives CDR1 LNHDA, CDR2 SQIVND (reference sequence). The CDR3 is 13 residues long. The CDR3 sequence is CASSIGGPYGYTF. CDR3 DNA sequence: TGTGCCAGTAGTATCGGCGGCCCCTATGGCTACACCTTC.

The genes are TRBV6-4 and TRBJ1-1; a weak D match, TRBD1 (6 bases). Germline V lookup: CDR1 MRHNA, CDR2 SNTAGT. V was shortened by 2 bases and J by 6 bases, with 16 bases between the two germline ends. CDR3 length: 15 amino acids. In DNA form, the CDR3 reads TGTGCCAGCAGTGACGGAGACAGGCGGTCGGCTGAAGCTTTCTTT. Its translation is CASSDGDRRSAEAFF.

The CDR3 spells CASSPNRGFNYGYTF. The CDR3 DNA follows: TGCGCCAGCAGCCCCAACAGGGGATTTAACTATGGCTACACCTTC. J is TRBJ1-2 and V is TRBV5-1; 7 bases are shared with TRBD1. Germline assignment: CDR1 SGHRS and CDR2 YFSETQ. The CDR3 has 15 residues. Losses at the gene ends were 4 bases for V and 1 base for J; bases not matched to a gene: 7.

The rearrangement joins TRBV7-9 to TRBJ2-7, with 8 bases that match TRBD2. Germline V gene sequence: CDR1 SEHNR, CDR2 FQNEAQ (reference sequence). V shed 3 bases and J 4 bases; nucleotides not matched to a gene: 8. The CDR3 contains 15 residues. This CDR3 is CASSFAGGASYEQYF. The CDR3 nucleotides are TGTGCCAGCAGCTTTGCGGGGGGCGCCTCTTACGAGCAGTACTTC.